One sample yielded the 22 T cell receptor beta chains listed below, sequenced in a study of neurological immune-mediated disorders (dated by TCRdb to between 2018 and 2020). The library was generated by 5' RACE. For sequencing, an Illumina HiSeq 2500 was employed. TCRdb reprocessed the public reads (quality trimming at Q25 with fastp, clone calling with MiXCR) and kept in-frame beta chains. Every distinct CDR3 protein forms one entry, paired with its most common genes and DNA. This sample is represented by 50,000 or so distinct CDR3 sequences; around 3.6% of them were singletons. Together, the top ten hold approximately 1.6% of the sample. Source material: PBMCs. These receptors were obtained from a man aged 25 to 40 with multiple sclerosis.

This clonotype was observed a handful of times. V is TRBV12-3 or TRBV12-4 and J is TRBJ1-6, with unresolved D. V was cut by 1 base and J by 9 bases, with 4 bases left in between. The CDR3 contains 12 residues. CDR3 nucleotides: TGTGCCAGCAGTTTAGGCTTTTCACCCCTCCACTTT. Protein sequence: CASSLGFSPLHF.

This clonotype was detected many times. The rearrangement links TRBV9 to TRBJ2-5, with 7 bases matching TRBD1. Germline CDR1 is SGDLS and CDR2 is YYNGEE. The CDR3 spans 13 residues. V dropped 3 bases and J dropped 4; count of bases not matched to a gene: 3. CDR3 in amino acids: CASSAGQSETQYF. CDR3 coding DNA: TGTGCCAGCAGCGCGGGACAGTCAGAGACCCAGTACTTC. The whole variable domain, remainder taken from reference TRBV9 and TRBJ2-5, is DSGVTQTPKHLITATGQRVTLRCSPRSGDLSVYWYQQSLDQGLQFLIQYYNGEERAKGNILERFSAQQFPDLHSELNLSSLELGDSALYFCASSAGQSETQYFGPGTRLLVL.

This clonotype was seen repeatedly, ten times or more. This chain uses TRBV20-1 with TRBJ2-1; 7 bases match TRBD2. V lost 5 bases and J lost 0; bases outside the gene matches: 4. The CDR3 loop spans 14 amino acids. Germline V gene lookup returns CDR1 DFQATT and CDR2 SNEGSKA (reference sequence). The CDR3 reads CSARSGNSYNEQFF. CDR3 nucleotides: TGCAGTGCTCGAAGCGGGAACTCCTACAATGAGCAGTTCTTC.

This clonotype was seen many times. The CDR3 DNA reads as TGTGCCAGCAGCTTAGAGGGGATTTACAATGAGCAGTTCTTC. Amino acid sequence: CASSLEGIYNEQFF. The chain uses TRBV7-9 and TRBJ2-1, with D possibly matching TRBD1 (5 bases). Trimming removed 1 base from V and 4 bases from J, with 8 bases in between. CDR3 size: 14 residues. Germline loops: CDR1 SEHNR, CDR2 FQNEAQ (reference sequence).

A note on this clonotype: A single base separates this from a much larger clone, so it may be a read error. Since no conserved phenylalanine or tryptophan closes the CDR3, a read error is the likely cause. The J gene is TRBJ2-4, the V gene TRBV18; 9 bases line up with TRBD1. CDR3 length: 15 residues. V lost 3 bases to trimming and J lost 8 bases; unmatched junction nucleotides: 8. Germline CDR1 KGHSH, CDR2 LQKENI. CDR3 amino acids: CASSPPLQGADIQYI. DNA for the CDR3: TGTGCCAGCTCACCGCCCCTACAGGGGGCGGACATTCAGTACATC.

Ten or more counts support this clonotype. This chain uses TRBV7-6 with TRBJ1-1; no firm D call. The germline V gene encodes CDR1 SGHVS and CDR2 FNYEAQ. The CDR3 extends over 13 amino acids. Trimming stripped 5 bases from V and 8 bases from J, with 15 bases between. This CDR3 is CASSRMTASEAFF. The CDR3 region has the DNA TGTGCCAGCAGCCGAATGACGGCGTCCGAAGCTTTCTTT. Filled out from reference TRBV7-6 and TRBJ1-1, the complete variable domain reads GAGVSQSPRYKVTKRGQDVALRCDPISGHVSLYWYRQALGQGPEFLTYFNYEAQQDKSGLPNDRFSAERPEGSISTLTIQRTEQRDSAMYRCASSRMTASEAFFGQGTRLTVV.

The sample holds many counts of this clonotype. The chain combines TRBV5-1 with TRBJ2-2; tentatively, D is TRBD1 (6 bases). Germline V lookup: CDR1 SGHRS, CDR2 YFSETQ. V lost 0 bases, J lost 3 bases, and 12 bases lay in between. The CDR3 has 16 amino acids. The CDR3 region has the DNA TGCGCCAGCAGCTTGGATCCAGGGGACCACACCGGGGAGCTGTTTTTT. Protein: CASSLDPGDHTGELFF. The full variable domain, its missing parts supplied by reference TRBV5-1 and TRBJ2-2, is KAGVTQTPRYLIKTRGQQVTLSCSPISGHRSVSWYQQTPGQGLQFLFEYFSETQRNKGNFPGRFSGRQFSNSRSEMNVSTLELGDSALYLCASSLDPGDHTGELFFGEGSRLTVL.

This clonotype showed up many times. The gene calls are TRBV6-5 and TRBJ2-7; maybe TRBD1 (6 bases). V dropped 1 base and J dropped 2 bases, with 21 bases sitting between them. Germline CDR1 and CDR2: MNHEY and SVGAGI. The CDR3 covers 18 residues. CDR3 residues: CASSYYALTGTFTYEQYF. CDR3 DNA: TGTGCCAGCAGTTACTACGCGCTAACAGGGACGTTTACCTACGAGCAGTACTTC.

This clonotype was detected many times. The chain combines TRBV7-6 with TRBJ1-6, with 10 nucleotides matching TRBD1. The CDR3 is 17 residues long. The trim removed 3 bases at V and 10 bases at J, leaving 12 bases unmatched. The germline CDR1 and CDR2 sequences are SGHVS and FNYEAQ. The CDR3 DNA follows: TGTGCCAGCAGCTTGGCCGGGTGGGGGACAGGGGAATCACCCCTCCACTTT. Translation: CASSLAGWGTGESPLHF.

This clonotype appeared many times. The CDR3: CSAQARGPDTEAFF. The CDR3 DNA reads as TGCAGTGCACAAGCCAGGGGGCCAGACACTGAAGCTTTCTTT. The chain has TRBV20-1 and TRBJ1-1; 8 bases are shared with TRBD1. The germline V gene encodes CDR1 DFQATT and CDR2 SNEGSKA (reference sequence). The CDR3 has 14 amino acids. V lost 6 bases and J lost 3; bases outside the gene matches: 9.

This clonotype was found many times. The J gene is TRBJ1-2, the V gene TRBV20-1, with TRBD1 matching over 7 bases. V trimming: 2 bases; J trimming: 3 bases; junction bases outside the gene matches: 12. The CDR3 spans 16 residues. From germline, CDR1 is DFQATT and CDR2 SNEGSKA (reference sequence). The chain's CDR3 is CSARPGQLTGDYGYTF. The CDR3 nucleotides read TGCAGTGCTAGACCGGGACAGTTAACTGGAGACTATGGCTACACCTTC.

This clonotype was counted many times. The chain employs TRBV5-1 and TRBJ2-1, with D possibly matching TRBD2 (6 bases). The CDR3 totals 14 residues. V was shortened by 1 base and J by 9 bases, with 14 bases between the two germline ends. Germline CDR1 is SGHRS and CDR2 is YFSETQ. CDR3 sequence reads: CASSLRLEGGEQFF. The CDR3 coding sequence is TGCGCCAGCAGCTTGAGACTGGAGGGAGGTGAGCAGTTCTTC.

Many counts were recorded for this clonotype. V gene TRBV3-1 combines with J gene TRBJ2-1; D unclear. Germline-derived CDR1 and CDR2 are LGHDT and YNNKEL (reference sequence). The CDR3 contains 15 residues. Trimming removed 1 base from V and 1 base from J, with 8 bases in between. Here the CDR3 reads CASSQVKQSYNEQFF. Here the CDR3 DNA reads TGTGCCAGCAGCCAAGTCAAGCAGTCCTACAATGAGCAGTTCTTC.

The sample holds many counts of this clonotype. The chain combines TRBV15 with TRBJ1-5; the D gene is possibly TRBD1 (5 bases). Germline-derived CDR1 and CDR2 are LNHNV and YYDKDF (reference sequence). The CDR3 runs to 15 residues. Trimming shortened V by 0 bases and J by 6 bases, and 12 bases separated the two germline ends. The CDR3, as DNA: TGTGCCACCAGCAGAGATCGTGAGGGACGTCAGCCCCAGCATTTT. This sequence encodes CATSRDREGRQPQHF.

This clonotype was counted only a few times. A much larger clone sits a single nucleotide away, making a read error possible. V gene TRBV20-1 combines with J gene TRBJ1-1; D ambiguous. V lost 5 bases, J lost 2 bases, and 12 bases lay in between. CDR3 size: 13 residues. CDR1 and CDR2 (germline): DFQATT, SNEGSKA (reference sequence). The CDR3 nucleotides read TGCAGTGCTCCACCCCGGAGCAACACTGAAGCTTTCTTT. Translating it yields CSAPPRSNTEAFF.

This clonotype has a count of ten or more. The chain couples TRBV7-6 to TRBJ1-5, with 7 bases aligning to TRBD1. Trimming at V came to 5 bases and at J to 7 bases, leaving 8 bases not matched to a gene. CDR3 length: 14 residues. The V gene's germline CDR1 is SGHVS and CDR2 FNYEAQ. CDR3: CASSLREGGQPQHF. The CDR3 region has the DNA TGTGCCAGCAGCCTGAGGGAAGGGGGCCAGCCCCAGCATTTT. Combining the CDR3 with reference TRBV7-6 and TRBJ1-5 gives the whole variable domain GAGVSQSPRYKVTKRGQDVALRCDPISGHVSLYWYRQALGQGPEFLTYFNYEAQQDKSGLPNDRFSAERPEGSISTLTIQRTEQRDSAMYRCASSLREGGQPQHFGDGTRLSIL.

The sample holds many counts of this clonotype. This CDR3 reads CASRDNRIANTGELFF. Here the CDR3 DNA reads TGTGCCAGCAGAGACAACAGGATCGCGAACACCGGGGAGCTGTTTTTT. The J gene is TRBJ2-2, the V gene TRBV3-1; tentatively, D is TRBD1 (5 bases). V gave up 6 bases and J gave up 0 bases, with 14 bases separating them. Germline V lookup: CDR1 LGHDT, CDR2 YNNKEL (reference sequence). The length of the CDR3 is 16 residues.

This clonotype was picked up many times. One base away lies a much larger clone, so this may be a sequencing read error. The rearrangement links TRBV14 to TRBJ2-4; tentatively, D is TRBD1 (6 bases). Germline V gene sequence: CDR1 SGHDN, CDR2 FVKESK. The CDR3 is made up of 14 amino acids. CDR3 nucleotides: TGTGCCAGCAGCCCCAGGGGAACGGAAAAAATTCAGTACTTC. Its translation: CASSPRGTEKIQYF.

In its sample, this clonotype was seen many times. CDR3 DNA: TGCGCCAGCAGCACAGGGGAGAACACCGGGGAGCTGTTTTTT. Translating gives CASSTGENTGELFF. V usage is TRBV5-1 and J usage is TRBJ2-2, with TRBD1 matching 7 bases. From germline, CDR1 is SGHRS and CDR2 YFSETQ. V shed 4 bases and J 1 base; nucleotides not matched to a gene: 1. The CDR3 is made up of 14 amino acids.

The sample holds many counts of this clonotype. V is TRBV12-3 or TRBV12-4 and J is TRBJ2-5; maybe TRBD2 (5 bases). The CDR3 loop spans 13 amino acids. V was shortened by 5 bases and J by 5 bases, with 12 bases between the two germline ends. The CDR3 loop reads CASSPGFDETQYF. CDR3 nucleotides: TGTGCCAGCAGTCCGGGGTTTGATGAGACCCAGTACTTC.

The sample holds a few counts of this clonotype. This chain connects TRBV3-1 to TRBJ2-5; 12 positions agree with TRBD2. Germline values: CDR1 LGHDT, CDR2 YNNKEL (reference sequence). Germline trimming cut 1 base from V and 3 bases from J; bases unmatched to any gene: 9. CDR3 length equals 18 residues. The CDR3 reads CASSQGAQLAGGKETQYF. CDR3 nucleotide sequence: TGTGCCAGCAGCCAAGGGGCCCAACTAGCGGGGGGTAAAGAGACCCAGTACTTC.

This clonotype was counted many times. This chain uses TRBV20-1 with TRBJ2-7, with D tentatively TRBD2 (5 bases). This CDR3 comprises 15 residues. Trimming removed 2 bases at V and 1 base at J, with 15 bases between. CDR1 is DFQATT and CDR2 is SNEGSKA in the germline V gene (reference sequence). CDR3: CSARSSGPDSYEQYF. The CDR3 DNA sequence: TGCAGTGCTAGATCGAGCGGTCCTGATTCCTACGAGCAGTACTTC.